The 31 T cell receptor beta chains reported below all come from one sample, sequenced in a study of regulatory T cells in long-lasting Graves disease. Researchers made TCR beta libraries by using iRepertoire HTBI primers and running Arm-PCR on CDR3 regions. Via MiXCR, TCRdb re-called the multiplex PCR reads, giving one row per CDR3 protein. The table lists 400,000 to 500,000 distinct CDR3 sequences, about 15% of them singletons, with about 25% in the top ten. This sample's time point: newly diagnosed GD, antithyroid drugs for less than 3 months. Following extraction of RNA from PBMCs, that RNA was used to make the TCR library. The same sample was also used in a study of T cells in Graves' hyperthyroidism and ophthalmopathy.

The sequencing here drew on peripheral blood mononuclear cells (PBMCs), taken at new diagnosis, from a patient treated with antithyroid drugs. These receptors were collected from a woman between 18 and 29 years old with Graves disease.

The count of this clonotype is one. An end of the junction does not agree with germline; a read error may underlie this. The rearrangement joins TRBV12-3 or TRBV12-4 to TRBJ2-7; D remains ambiguous. There are 15 residues in the CDR3. This CDR3 reads CASSPLGGTSFEQYF. In DNA, the CDR3 is TGTGCCAGCAGTCCCCTTGGTGGCACCTCCTTCGAGCAGTACTTC.

This clonotype was picked up many times. The chain employs TRBV7-2 and TRBJ1-5; the match to TRBD1 covers 7 bases. V gave up 3 bases and J gave up 3 bases; unmatched junction bases: 2. The CDR3 runs to 14 residues. Germline CDR1 SGHTA, CDR2 FQGNSA. The CDR3 spells CASSFGQDNQPQHF. CDR3 nucleotide sequence: TGTGCCAGCAGCTTTGGACAGGACAATCAGCCCCAGCATTTT.

V gene TRBV7-8 combines with J gene TRBJ2-1; weak D call: TRBD1 (7 bases). The CDR3 totals 15 residues. Germline loops: CDR1 SGHVS, CDR2 FQNEAQ. V lost 5 bases and J 6 bases, leaving 17 bases between the germline ends. The CDR3 sequence: CASSAWYRGGNEQFF. The CDR3 nucleotides are TGTGCCAGCAGCGCGTGGTACAGGGGAGGCAATGAGCAGTTCTTC.

This clonotype showed up just a few times. The chain has TRBV7-3 and TRBJ2-2; 11 bases agree with TRBD2. Germline CDR1 is SGHTA and CDR2 is FQGTGA. This CDR3 spans 16 amino acids. V was pared by 5 bases and J by 4 bases, with 6 bases of the junction left unmatched. This CDR3 is CASSPLAGEVTGELFF. Here the CDR3 DNA reads TGTGCCAGCAGCCCACTAGCGGGAGAGGTCACCGGGGAGCTGTTTTTT.

This clonotype was recorded at least ten times. The chain has TRBV7-2 and TRBJ2-7; 11 bases fit TRBD2. Looked up from germline, CDR1 is SGHTA and CDR2 is FQGNSA. V gave up 4 bases and J gave up 4 bases; unmatched junction bases: 6. This CDR3 has 15 residues. The CDR3 region is CASSSISGRAYEQYF. DNA of the CDR3: TGTGCCAGCAGCTCAATTAGCGGGAGGGCGTACGAGCAGTACTTC.

This sequence joins TRBV18 and TRBJ2-7; D unresolved. V was trimmed by 6 bases and J by 2 bases, leaving 5 bases between them. CDR1 KGHSH and CDR2 LQKENI come from the germline V gene. The CDR3 sequence is 11 residues long. CDR3: CASSDAYEQYF. The CDR3 nucleotides read TGTGCCAGCTCTGACGCCTACGAGCAGTACTTC.

This clonotype was counted ten times or more. This rearrangement joins TRBV20-1 to TRBJ2-4; TRBD1 matches at 8 bases. V was clipped by 6 bases and J by 3 bases; unmatched bases: 7. The CDR3 is made up of 14 amino acids. CDR1 DFQATT and CDR2 SNEGSKA come from the germline V gene (reference sequence). CDR3 region: CSASTGGDKNIQYF. Here the CDR3 DNA reads TGCAGTGCCAGTACAGGGGGTGACAAAAACATTCAGTACTTC.

This clonotype was observed a handful of times. The chain recombines TRBV20-1 with TRBJ2-7; tentative D call: TRBD2 (6 bases). The CDR3 consists of 13 residues. From germline, CDR1 is DFQATT and CDR2 SNEGSKA (reference sequence). V was pared by 1 base and J by 1 base, with 8 bases between. The CDR3 nucleotides are TGCAGTGCTAGAGTAGGACTATCCTACGAGCAGTACTTC. Protein product: CSARVGLSYEQYF.

Comments on this clonotype: A much larger clone differs from this one at a single base, so this may be a read error. This chain uses TRBV12-3 or TRBV12-4 with TRBJ2-7; unclear D gene. V dropped 3 bases and J dropped 7 bases, with 13 bases sitting between them. CDR3 length: 13 residues. The CDR3 loop is CASSLSESNEQYF. As DNA, the CDR3 is TGTGCCAGCAGTTTGTCAGAGTCTAATGAGCAGTACTTC.

This chain uses TRBV18 with TRBJ2-1; 7 bases are shared with TRBD2. Germline V gene lookup returns CDR1 KGHSH and CDR2 LQKENI. The CDR3 runs to 15 residues. Germline trimming cut 5 bases from V and 5 bases from J; bases unmatched to any gene: 9. The CDR3 DNA reads TGTGCCAGCTCATTCGGCGGGAGTGAGAACAATGAGCAGTTCTTC. This encodes CASSFGGSENNEQFF.

The chain carries TRBV9 and TRBJ1-1; D not resolved. The V gene's germline CDR1 is SGDLS and CDR2 YYNGEE. The CDR3 spans 13 residues. Trimming left V 4 bases short and J 0 bases short, with 7 bases between. CDR3 sequence (DNA): TGTGCCAGCAGCAAGGAGATGAACACTGAAGCTTTCTTT. It specifies CASSKEMNTEAFF.

This clonotype was recorded many times. The chain has TRBV15 and TRBJ1-2; TRBD1 aligns across 8 bases. Germline values: CDR1 LNHNV, CDR2 YYDKDF (reference sequence). V gave up 5 bases and J gave up 5 bases; unmatched junction bases: 13. This CDR3 contains 16 residues. CDR3 in amino acids: CATSATPSGQVYGYTF. The CDR3 DNA reads TGTGCCACCAGCGCAACCCCCTCGGGACAGGTATATGGCTACACCTTC.

This clonotype was recorded at least ten times. This rearrangement joins TRBV5-5 to TRBJ1-1; possible D gene TRBD1, 5 bases. With 0 bases removed from V and 2 bases from J, the gap between germline ends came to 11 bases. Germline CDR1 reads SGHKS; CDR2 reads YYEKEE (reference sequence). The length of the CDR3 is 15 residues. The chain's CDR3 is CASSLVGGHNTEAFF. In DNA, the CDR3 is TGTGCCAGCAGCTTGGTGGGGGGTCACAACACTGAAGCTTTCTTT.

This clonotype was counted ten times or more. The chain links TRBV7-9 to TRBJ2-7, with 10 nucleotides matching TRBD2. Trimming took 5 bases from V and 2 from J; bases not matched to a gene: 3. There are 14 residues in the CDR3. The germline V gene encodes CDR1 SEHNR and CDR2 FQNEAQ (reference sequence). CDR3 DNA: TGTGCCAGCAGCCCTAGCGGGGGTACCTACGAGCAGTACTTC. As protein: CASSPSGGTYEQYF.

The chain is built from TRBV5-1 and TRBJ2-6, with no clear D. Trimming left V 0 bases short and J 1 base short, with 14 bases between. Germline loops: CDR1 SGHRS, CDR2 YFSETQ. CDR3 length: 18 residues. CDR3: CASSLVATSRSGANVLTF. The DNA for the CDR3 is TGCGCCAGCAGCTTGGTGGCCACCAGTAGATCTGGGGCCAACGTCCTGACTTTC.

This clonotype was picked up many times. The V and J genes are TRBV5-5 and TRBJ1-5; TRBD1 might be the D (5 bases). Germline values: CDR1 SGHKS, CDR2 YYEKEE (reference sequence). The CDR3 extends over 15 amino acids. V lost 0 bases, J lost 5 bases, and 12 bases lay in between. CDR3 DNA sequence: TGTGCCAGCAGCTTGGAAGGGGAATACGATCAGCCCCAGCATTTT. This translates into CASSLEGEYDQPQHF.

This clonotype was counted many times. Germline is not matched at one junction end, which may reflect a read error. V and J are TRBV7-2 and TRBJ2-7, with 8 bases that match TRBD2. From germline, CDR1 is SGHTA and CDR2 FQGNSA. The length of the CDR3 is 15 residues. The CDR3: CASSGPGLGSSEQYF. DNA of the CDR3: TGTGCCAGCAGCGGCCCGGGACTAGGGTCCTCCGAGCAGTACTTC.

The table lists this clonotype with many counts. The J gene is TRBJ2-7, the V gene TRBV28; 11 nucleotides agree with TRBD2. Per germline, CDR1 MDHEN and CDR2 SYDVKM. CDR3 length: 16 residues. J gave up 4 bases and V 4 bases, and 9 bases lay outside the gene matches. DNA of the CDR3: TGTGCCAGCAGTTCAAGCTATAGCGGGAGGGGGTACGAGCAGTACTTC. This encodes CASSSSYSGRGYEQYF.

This clonotype was detected many times. The rearrangement uses TRBV2 and TRBJ1-5; 9 bases line up with TRBD1. Trimming removed 6 bases from V and 3 bases from J; junction bases left unmatched: 6. Germline loops: CDR1 SNHLY, CDR2 FYNNEI. There are 15 residues in the CDR3. The CDR3 protein is CASSRDRDNNQPQHF. The CDR3 DNA follows: TGTGCCAGCAGCCGGGACAGGGATAACAATCAGCCCCAGCATTTT.

This clonotype has ten or more counts. The J gene is TRBJ2-3, the V gene TRBV7-9; 8 bases line up with TRBD1. The junction had 17 bases not matched to a gene; V was cut back by 6 bases and J by 6 bases. CDR3 length: 17 amino acids. Germline CDR1 and CDR2: SEHNR and FQNEAQ (reference sequence). The CDR3 protein is CASSTGRTGFETDTQYF. DNA for the CDR3: TGTGCCAGCAGTACCGGCCGGACAGGGTTTGAGACGGATACGCAGTATTTT. The variable domain in full, completed from reference TRBV7-9 and TRBJ2-3, reads DTGVSQNPRHKITKRGQNVTFRCDPISEHNRLYWYRQTLGQGPEFLTYFQNEAQLEKSRLLSDRFSAERPKGSFSTLEIQRTEQGDSAMYLCASSTGRTGFETDTQYFGPGTRLTVL.

This clonotype was recorded at least ten times. The chain recombines TRBV24-1 with TRBJ2-1, with 7 nucleotides matching TRBD2. Germline lookup yields CDR1 KGHDR and CDR2 SFDVKD. V shed 4 bases, J shed 0 bases, and the junction held 8 bases outside the gene matches. The CDR3 contains 17 residues. CDR3 sequence reads: CATSEETSFSSYNEQFF. CDR3 DNA sequence: TGTGCCACCAGTGAAGAGACTAGCTTTTCCTCCTACAATGAGCAGTTCTTC.

Many counts were recorded for this clonotype. The V call is TRBV2, the J call TRBJ2-1; the D is unclear. The CDR3 is made up of 12 amino acids. The germline V and J ends were trimmed by 7 bases and 3 bases, with 7 bases remaining between them. The germline CDR1 and CDR2 sequences are SNHLY and FYNNEI. CDR3 sequence (DNA): TGTGCCAGCAACCCACTCTACAATGAGCAGTTCTTC. Translated, it gives CASNPLYNEQFF.

The chain carries TRBV7-3 and TRBJ2-2, with D tentatively TRBD2 (6 bases). The CDR3 extends over 18 amino acids. The germline V and J ends were trimmed by 3 bases and 3 bases, with 20 bases remaining between them. Per germline, CDR1 SGHTA and CDR2 FQGTGA. For the CDR3, the DNA is TGTGCCAGCAGCTTTCGGGCGGGAATGAGTGGGTACACCGGGGAGCTGTTTTTT. Protein: CASSFRAGMSGYTGELFF.

This chain connects TRBV20-1 to TRBJ2-7; D remains ambiguous. The CDR3 extends over 12 amino acids. The V and J ends lost 6 bases and 2 bases respectively, with 11 bases between them. CDR1 is DFQATT and CDR2 is SNEGSKA in the germline V gene (reference sequence). This CDR3 reads CSAPLDPYEQYF. The CDR3 DNA reads TGCAGTGCCCCATTGGACCCCTACGAGCAGTACTTC.

Remarks on this clonotype: This may come from a read error, since a much larger clone is one base off. This chain joins TRBV7-8 and TRBJ2-1; a weak D match, TRBD2 (5 bases). The CDR3 runs 16 residues. V lost 4 bases and J lost 4, with 17 bases in between. CDR1 SGHVS and CDR2 FQNEAQ come from the germline V gene. CDR3 DNA: TGTGCCAGCAGCTCCCCGGGTGGTCGGGAATACAATGAGCAGTTCTTC. Amino acid sequence: CASSSPGGREYNEQFF.

The V call is TRBV6-1, the J call TRBJ1-4, with TRBD1 as a possible D gene (6 bases). With 6 bases removed from V and 5 bases from J, the gap between germline ends came to 16 bases. CDR3 length: 15 amino acids. The germline gives CDR1 MNHNS, CDR2 SASEGT. As DNA, the CDR3 is TGTGCCAGCAGACCGAACCAGGGGAGGAATGAAAAACTGTTTTTT. Translating it yields CASRPNQGRNEKLFF.

CDR3: CASSESREGEKLFF. The DNA for the CDR3 is TGTGCCAGCAGTGAATCGCGTGAGGGTGAAAAACTGTTTTTT. This rearrangement joins TRBV2 to TRBJ1-4; no firm D call. The CDR3 is made up of 14 amino acids. Germline-derived CDR1 and CDR2 are SNHLY and FYNNEI. Trimming took off 2 bases at V and 7 bases at J, with 11 bases between the two ends.

This clonotype was counted between two and nine times. It is likely a read error: a sequence one base away is far more abundant. The V and J genes are TRBV11-1 and TRBJ2-1, with 9 bases identical to TRBD2. Germline CDR1 SGHAT, CDR2 FQDESV (reference sequence). This CDR3 has 18 amino acids. Trimming removed 1 base from V and 10 bases from J; junction bases left unmatched: 17. The CDR3 loop is CASSLGSSGTSKIYEQFF. The CDR3 nucleotides read TGTGCCAGCAGCTTAGGCTCTAGCGGGACCTCAAAAATCTACGAGCAGTTCTTC.

This clonotype was found many times. This sequence joins TRBV12-3 or TRBV12-4 and TRBJ1-4, with a weak D call TRBD1 (6 bases). Between the trimmed V and J ends, which lost 2 bases and 7 bases, there was a span of 17 bases. The CDR3 is made up of 16 amino acids. The CDR3 DNA reads as TGTGCCAGCAGTTTACTTATGGGGGGCGCAGGTGAAAAACTGTTTTTT. It specifies CASSLLMGGAGEKLFF.

This clonotype was counted many times. The gene calls are TRBV3-1 and TRBJ2-3; 12 bases are shared with TRBD2. With V trimmed by 2 bases and J by 4 bases, 1 base remained unmatched. CDR1 and CDR2 from the germline V gene are LGHDT and YNNKEL (reference sequence). This CDR3 has 15 amino acids. The CDR3 nucleotides are TGTGCCAGCAGCCAACTAGCGGGAGGGCCAGATACGCAGTATTTT. It translates to CASSQLAGGPDTQYF.

This clonotype has more than one count but fewer than ten. The chain carries TRBV12-3 or TRBV12-4 and TRBJ2-1; a weak D match, TRBD1 (5 bases). V lost 2 bases and J lost 2, with 13 bases in between. The CDR3 is 16 amino acids. The CDR3 sequence: CASSLRPETAYNEQFF. CDR3 nucleotides: TGTGCCAGCAGTTTACGTCCTGAGACAGCCTACAATGAGCAGTTCTTC.